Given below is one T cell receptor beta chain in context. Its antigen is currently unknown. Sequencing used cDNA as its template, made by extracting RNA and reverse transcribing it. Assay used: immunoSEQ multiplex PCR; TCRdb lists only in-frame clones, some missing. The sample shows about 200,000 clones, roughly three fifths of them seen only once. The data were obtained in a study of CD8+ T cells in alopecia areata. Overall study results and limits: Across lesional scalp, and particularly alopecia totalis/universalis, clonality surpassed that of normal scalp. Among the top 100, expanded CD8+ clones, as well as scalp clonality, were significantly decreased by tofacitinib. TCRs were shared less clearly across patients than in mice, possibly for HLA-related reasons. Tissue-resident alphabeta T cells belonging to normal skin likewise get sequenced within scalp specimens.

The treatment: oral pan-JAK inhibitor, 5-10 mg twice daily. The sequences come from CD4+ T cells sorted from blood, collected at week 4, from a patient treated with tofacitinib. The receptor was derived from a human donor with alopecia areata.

The CDR3 DNA reads TGTGCCAGCAGAAGGACAGGATTTGGGCACGAGCAGTACTTC. This encodes CASRRTGFGHEQYF. This chain uses TRBV2 with TRBJ2-7, with TRBD1 matching 7 bases. The CDR3 is made up of 14 amino acids. Trimming took 6 bases from V and 5 from J; bases not matched to a gene: 10. The V gene's germline CDR1 is SNHLY and CDR2 FYNNEI.